This T cell receptor (beta chain) was sequenced in a study of blood T cell repertoires in COVID-19. The overall study: The United States, Italy and Spain were the sources of the acute and convalescent COVID-19 samples.

This CDR3 contains 14 residues. V was pared by 4 bases and J by 2 bases, with 2 bases of the junction left unmatched. CDR1 ENHRY and CDR2 SYGVKD come from the germline V gene. The protocol was immunoSEQ multiplex PCR, while the TCRdb copy is restricted to in-frame clones and leaves out a portion. The top ten hold approximately 0.6% of the sample, which has about 150,000 clones, 85% to 90% seen once. Sequenced input: peripheral blood. The TCR comes from a man aged 55-75 years with COVID-19, enrolled during active disease. The J gene is TRBJ1-5, the V gene TRBV10-3; TRBD1 matches 7 bases. The CDR3 region has the DNA TGTGCCATCAGTGGACAGGGTGGCAATCAGCCCCAGCATTTT. As protein: CAISGQGGNQPQHF.